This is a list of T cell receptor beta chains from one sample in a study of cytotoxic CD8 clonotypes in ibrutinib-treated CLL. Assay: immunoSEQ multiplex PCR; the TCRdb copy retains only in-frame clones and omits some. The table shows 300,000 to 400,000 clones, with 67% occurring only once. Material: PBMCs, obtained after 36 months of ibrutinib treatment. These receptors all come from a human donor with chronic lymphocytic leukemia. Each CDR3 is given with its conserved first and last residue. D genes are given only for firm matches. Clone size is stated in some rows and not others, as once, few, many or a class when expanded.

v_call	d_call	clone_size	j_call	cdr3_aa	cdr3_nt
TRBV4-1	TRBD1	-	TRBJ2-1	CASSQEPGQAYNEQFF	TGCGCCAGCAGCCAAGAACCGGGACAGGCATACAATGAGCAGTTCTTC
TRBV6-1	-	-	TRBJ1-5	CASSIRDNNQPQHF	TGTGCCAGCAGTATACGGGACAACAATCAGCCCCAGCATTTT
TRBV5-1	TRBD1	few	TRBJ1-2	CASSPRTGGFYGYTF	TGCGCCAGCAGCCCGCGGACAGGGGGCTTCTATGGCTACACCTTC
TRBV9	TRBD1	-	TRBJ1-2	CASSGRREGTGGWYGYTF	TGTGCCAGCAGCGGACGCCGTGAAGGGACAGGGGGATGGTATGGCTACACCTTC
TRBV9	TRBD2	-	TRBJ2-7	CASSPRTSGRAVEQYF	TGTGCCAGCAGCCCAAGGACTAGCGGGAGGGCCGTCGAGCAGTACTTC
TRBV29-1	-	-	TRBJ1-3	CSVSSGNTIYF	TGCAGCGTCTCCTCTGGAAACACCATATATTTT
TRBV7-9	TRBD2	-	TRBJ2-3	CASSFTSGSRNTQYF	TGTGCCAGCAGCTTTACTAGCGGGAGTCGAAATACGCAGTATTTT
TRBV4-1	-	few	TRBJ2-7	CASSQDQGPYEQYF	TGCGCCAGCAGCCAAGATCAGGGACCCTACGAGCAGTACTTC
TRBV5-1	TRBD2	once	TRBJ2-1	CASSAPSGGEASYNEQFF	TGCGCCAGCAGCGCCCCTAGCGGGGGGGAAGCGTCGTACAATGAGCAGTTCTTC
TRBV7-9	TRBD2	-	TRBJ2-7	CASSLASGSRIASYEQYF	TGTGCCAGCAGCTTAGCTAGCGGGAGTCGAATCGCCTCCTACGAGCAGTACTTC
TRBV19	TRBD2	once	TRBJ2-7	CASRGTSGSSYEQYF	TGTGCCAGTAGGGGCACTAGCGGGAGTTCTTACGAGCAGTACTTC
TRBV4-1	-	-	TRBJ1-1	CASSQTPGRRIGAEAFF	TGCGCCAGCAGCCAAACTCCGGGCCGAAGGATTGGGGCTGAAGCTTTCTTT
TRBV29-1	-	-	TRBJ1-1	CSVSVLAEAFF	TGCAGCGTTTCGGTTTTGGCTGAAGCTTTCTTT
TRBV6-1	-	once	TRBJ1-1	CVSIAFRDLTEAFF	TGTGTGTCAATCGCGTTCAGGGACCTTACTGAAGCTTTCTTT
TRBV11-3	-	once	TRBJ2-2	CASSLGMNTGELFF	TGTGCCAGCAGCTTGGGGATGAACACCGGGGAGCTGTTTTTT
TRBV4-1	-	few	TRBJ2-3	CASSQGPYTDTQYF	TGCGCCAGCAGCCAGGGGCCCTACACAGATACGCAGTATTTT
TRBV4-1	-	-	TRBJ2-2	CASSPWTANTGELFF	TGCGCCAGCAGCCCTTGGACCGCGAACACCGGGGAGCTGTTTTTT
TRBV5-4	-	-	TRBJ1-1	CASSIGQRNTEAFF	TGTGCCAGCAGCATTGGACAGCGAAACACTGAAGCTTTCTTT
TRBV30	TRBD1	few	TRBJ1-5	CAWSGSGGRYQPQHF	TGTGCCTGGAGTGGGTCAGGGGGCAGGTATCAGCCCCAGCATTTT
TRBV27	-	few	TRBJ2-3	CASSLSQGGAQYF	TGTGCCAGCAGTTTAAGTCAGGGTGGAGCGCAGTATTTT
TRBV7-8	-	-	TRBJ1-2	CASSLGIGGGGYGYTF	TGTGCCAGCAGCTTAGGGATCGGTGGGGGTGGCTATGGCTACACCTTC
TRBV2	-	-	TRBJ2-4	CASSLDRLAKNIQYF	TGTGCCAGCAGTTTAGACAGGCTAGCCAAAAACATTCAGTACTTC
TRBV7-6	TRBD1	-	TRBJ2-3	CASSLGMGQGAIADTQYF	TGTGCCAGCAGCTTAGGGATGGGACAGGGGGCGATCGCAGATACGCAGTATTTT
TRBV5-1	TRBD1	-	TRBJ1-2	CASKSIGQGQGYTF	TGCGCCAGCAAGTCGATCGGACAGGGGCAAGGCTACACCTTC
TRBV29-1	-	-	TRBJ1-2	CSVIVLSGYTF	TGCAGCGTTATCGTACTCAGTGGCTACACCTTC
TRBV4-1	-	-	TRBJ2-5	CASGSIGGQETQYF	TGCGCCAGCGGGTCTATTGGCGGCCAAGAGACCCAGTACTTC
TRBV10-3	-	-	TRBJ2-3	CAISVRRAKNTPLLAQSTDTQYF	TGTGCCATCAGTGTGCGGAGGGCCAAGAACACACCGCTTTTGGCCCAAAGCACAGATACGCAGTATTTT
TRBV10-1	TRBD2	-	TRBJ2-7	CASSRSGSYEQYF	TGCGCCAGCAGTCGTAGCGGGAGCTACGAGCAGTACTTC
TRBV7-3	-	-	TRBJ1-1	CASSSQTGLTEAFF	TGTGCCAGCAGCTCCCAGACAGGCTTGACTGAAGCTTTCTTT
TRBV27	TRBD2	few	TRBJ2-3	CASSRLAGGAGTQYF	TGTGCCAGCAGTCGACTAGCGGGGGGAGCGGGTACGCAGTATTTT
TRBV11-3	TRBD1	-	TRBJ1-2	CASSLTPGQRNYGYTF	TGTGCCAGCAGCTTGACCCCGGGACAGAGGAACTATGGCTACACCTTC
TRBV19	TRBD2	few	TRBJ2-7	CASRAILAGGFYEQYF	TGTGCCAGTAGGGCGATACTAGCGGGAGGCTTCTACGAGCAGTACTTC
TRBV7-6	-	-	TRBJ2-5	CASSLAPVSETQYF	TGTGCCAGCAGCTTAGCGCCCGTTAGTGAGACCCAGTACTTC